These T cell receptor beta chains were read from a single sample in a study of blood T cell repertoires in COVID-19. The method was immunoSEQ multiplex PCR; TCRdb's version includes in-frame clones alone and lacks a portion of them. The data show about 400,000 clones, more than 80% seen once. Sequencing used peripheral blood. Receptors were obtained from a man between 35 and 55 years old with acute or convalescent COVID-19. The CDR3 runs from the conserved cysteine through the conserved F or W. The order of the fields is clone size, D gene, V gene, J gene, CDR3 protein, CDR3 DNA. A D gene is named only where the DNA matches it firmly. Rows may omit the clone size; those that give it use once, few, many or a size class.

once,TRBD1,TRBV4-1,TRBJ1-5,CASSQDRAGGTNQPQHF,TGCGCCAGCAGCCAAGATCGGGCAGGGGGGACCAATCAGCCCCAGCATTTT
.,.,TRBV12-3/TRBV12-4,TRBJ1-5,CASQGEGNQPQHF,TGTGCCAGCCAAGGCGAGGGCAATCAGCCCCAGCATTTT
.,.,TRBV19,TRBJ2-7,CASSIRRGLYEQYF,TGTGCCAGTAGTATTAGGAGGGGACTCTACGAGCAGTACTTC
.,TRBD1,TRBV6-5,TRBJ1-1,CASPRDRVVTEAFF,TGTGCCAGCCCGAGGGACAGGGTAGTCACTGAAGCTTTCTTT
.,.,TRBV20-1,TRBJ1-4,CSASDPRGGEEKLFF,TGCAGTGCTAGTGACCCAAGAGGCGGCGAGGAAAAACTGTTTTTT
.,.,TRBV5-1,TRBJ2-1,CASSPVGRYSYNEQFF,TGCGCCAGCAGCCCGGTTGGCAGGTACTCCTACAATGAGCAGTTCTTC
.,.,TRBV28,TRBJ1-5,CASKLNGGLQPQHF,TGTGCCAGCAAATTAAACGGGGGATTACAGCCCCAGCATTTT
.,.,TRBV2,TRBJ2-1,CASRLGASGNEQFF,TGTGCCAGCAGGTTGGGGGCTAGCGGCAATGAGCAGTTCTTC
.,.,TRBV21-1,TRBJ2-7,CASSNSVRGRLREYEQYF,TGTGCCAGCAGCAACTCGGTACGTGGCAGACTACGAGAATACGAGCAGTACTTC
.,.,TRBV18,TRBJ2-7,CASSPGPPEQYF,TGTGCCAGCTCACCGGGGCCACCGGAGCAGTACTTC
.,.,TRBV12-3/TRBV12-4,TRBJ2-3,CASSLNGGMQYF,TGTGCCAGCAGTTTAAACGGGGGAATGCAGTATTTT
.,.,TRBV20-1,TRBJ2-3,CSASGSGLPSTDTQYF,TGCAGTGCTAGTGGAAGCGGTTTGCCTAGCACAGATACGCAGTATTTT
.,TRBD1,TRBV3-1/TRBV3-2,TRBJ2-2,CAISTWDRTSGELFF,TGTGCCATTTCTACTTGGGACAGAACATCGGGGGAGCTGTTTTTT
.,.,TRBV5-1,TRBJ2-7,CASSREQLANFYEQYF,TGCGCCAGCAGCCGGGAACAGCTAGCGAATTTCTACGAGCAGTACTTC
.,.,TRBV7-9,TRBJ2-5,CASSSTGYQETQYF,TGTGCCAGCAGCTCTACAGGGTATCAAGAGACCCAGTACTTC
.,TRBD2,TRBV9,TRBJ2-7,CASSVRASGSNEQYF,TGTGCCAGCAGCGTAAGGGCTAGCGGGAGCAACGAGCAGTACTTC
.,TRBD1,TRBV2,TRBJ1-5,CASKGGWGNQPQHF,TGTGCCAGCAAAGGGGGCTGGGGCAATCAGCCCCAGCATTTT
.,.,TRBV19,TRBJ1-5,CASSEGQLWQPQHF,TGTGCCAGTAGTGAAGGACAGCTATGGCAGCCCCAGCATTTT
.,TRBD1,TRBV7-3,TRBJ2-2,CASSLTAGQGELAGELFF,TGTGCCAGCAGCTTAACAGCTGGGCAGGGGGAATTAGCCGGGGAGCTGTTTTTT
.,TRBD1,TRBV19,TRBJ1-2,CASSYRGRDYGYTF,TGTGCCAGTAGCTACAGGGGGCGCGACTATGGCTACACCTTC
.,TRBD1,TRBV5-1,TRBJ2-7,CASSFRRTGTFEQYF,TGCGCCAGCAGCTTTAGGAGGACAGGGACCTTTGAGCAGTACTTC
.,TRBD1,TRBV30,TRBJ2-2,CAGRDSVLTGELFF,TGTGCCGGAAGGGACAGCGTTTTAACCGGGGAGCTGTTTTTT
.,.,TRBV14,TRBJ1-6,CASSPQGPDNSPLHF,TGTGCCAGCAGCCCACAGGGTCCAGATAATTCACCCCTCCACTTT
.,TRBD1,TRBV19,TRBJ1-2,CASSIPNRGRLSF,TGTGCCAGTAGTATCCCGAACAGGGGCCGCTTATCCTTC
.,TRBD1,TRBV5-1,TRBJ2-5,CASSFRDSQETQYF,TGCGCCAGCAGCTTCCGGGACAGCCAAGAGACCCAGTACTTC
.,.,TRBV14,TRBJ2-5,CASSPPSDRTSETQYF,TGTGCCAGCAGCCCGCCTTCCGACAGGACCTCCGAGACCCAGTACTTC
once,.,TRBV20-1,TRBJ2-7,CSASPEISYEQYF,TGCAGTGCTAGTCCCGAGATCTCCTACGAGCAGTACTTC
.,.,TRBV30,TRBJ1-2,CAWSGFSAGGYTF,TGTGCCTGGAGTGGCTTTAGTGCAGGTGGCTACACCTTC
.,.,TRBV30,TRBJ2-2,CAWSVGGELFF,TGTGCCTGGAGTGTCGGCGGGGAGCTGTTTTTT
.,TRBD1,TRBV9,TRBJ1-1,CASSGPGTGAEAFF,TGTGCCAGCAGCGGACCCGGGACAGGGGCTGAAGCTTTCTTT
.,TRBD1,TRBV7-2,TRBJ1-1,CASSLVGGGAFF,TGTGCCAGCAGCTTAGTAGGGGGCGGAGCTTTCTTT
.,TRBD1,TRBV2,TRBJ2-1,CASIAGTGGFDEQFF,TGTGCCAGCATCGCCGGGACAGGGGGCTTCGATGAGCAGTTCTTC
.,.,TRBV3-1/TRBV3-2,TRBJ2-7,CASSPNAQTISLSF,TGTGCCAGCAGCCCCAACGCCCAGACTATCTCCCTAAGCTTC
.,TRBD1,TRBV29-1,TRBJ1-2,CSVTGTANYGYTF,TGCAGCGTCACCGGGACAGCTAACTATGGCTACACCTTC
.,TRBD1,TRBV5-4,TRBJ1-1,CASSPQGTEAFF,TGTGCCAGCAGCCCACAGGGGACTGAAGCTTTCTTT
many,TRBD2,TRBV6-4,TRBJ2-1,CASSGTSGGANEQFF,TGTGCCAGCAGTGGGACTAGCGGGGGGGCCAATGAGCAGTTCTTC
.,TRBD2,TRBV28,TRBJ2-1,CASSRLAGGSSWNEQFF,TGTGCCAGCAGTCGACTAGCGGGAGGTTCTAGTTGGAATGAGCAGTTCTTC
.,.,TRBV15,TRBJ1-3,CAPPPRTVTGNTIYF,TGTGCTCCACCCCCCCGTACAGTTACCGGAAACACCATATATTTT
.,TRBD1,TRBV2,TRBJ1-5,CASSGTGGAWSNQPQHF,TGTGCCAGCAGCGGGACAGGGGGCGCGTGGAGCAATCAGCCCCAGCATTTT
.,.,TRBV5-1,TRBJ2-5,CASSFSRDTYQETQYF,TGCGCCAGCAGCTTCTCCCGGGACACCTACCAAGAGACCCAGTACTTC
once,.,TRBV18,TRBJ1-1,CASSPRRGSGTEAFF,TGTGCCAGCTCACCACGGCGGGGATCAGGGACTGAAGCTTTCTTT
once,TRBD2,TRBV7-9,TRBJ2-3,CASSFTSGVRDTQYF,TGTGCCAGCAGCTTCACTAGCGGGGTCAGGGATACGCAGTATTTT
few,.,TRBV4-2,TRBJ1-2,CASSQQGSDYGYTF,TGTGCCAGCAGCCAACAGGGGAGTGACTATGGCTACACCTTC
.,TRBD2,TRBV5-1,TRBJ2-3,CASSLALGLGSDTQYF,TGCGCCAGCAGCTTGGCCCTAGGACTAGGGTCAGATACGCAGTATTTT
.,TRBD2,TRBV9,TRBJ2-5,CASSPHRTSGRPETQYF,TGTGCCAGCAGCCCACACCGAACTAGCGGGAGGCCGGAGACCCAGTACTTC
.,TRBD2,TRBV28,TRBJ2-1,CASSRSGLAALKQFF,TGTGCCAGCAGTAGATCCGGACTAGCGGCCCTAAAGCAGTTCTTC
.,.,TRBV7-9,TRBJ2-1,CASSVGGNYNEQFF,TGTGCCAGCAGCGTGGGGGGAAATTACAATGAGCAGTTCTTC
.,TRBD2,TRBV7-8,TRBJ2-3,CASSAGGGTDTQYF,TGTGCCAGCTCCGCGGGAGGGGGCACAGATACGCAGTATTTT
.,TRBD1,TRBV5-4,TRBJ2-7,CASSLGQGARYEQYF,TGTGCCAGCAGCTTAGGACAGGGGGCACGGTACGAGCAGTACTTC
.,.,TRBV28,TRBJ2-7,CASSPSGTATYEQYF,TGTGCCAGCAGTCCCTCCGGGACTGCGACCTACGAGCAGTACTTC
many,.,TRBV28,TRBJ2-7,CSSEGSYEQYF,TGTAGTAGTGAGGGTTCCTACGAGCAGTACTTC
.,.,TRBV6-5,TRBJ2-7,CASSYSIVGTTYEQYF,TGTGCCAGCAGTTACTCGATTGTCGGGACAACCTACGAGCAGTACTTC
.,.,TRBV4-1,TRBJ2-3,CASSLQGSTDTQYF,TGCGCCAGCAGTCTACAGGGAAGCACAGATACGCAGTATTTT